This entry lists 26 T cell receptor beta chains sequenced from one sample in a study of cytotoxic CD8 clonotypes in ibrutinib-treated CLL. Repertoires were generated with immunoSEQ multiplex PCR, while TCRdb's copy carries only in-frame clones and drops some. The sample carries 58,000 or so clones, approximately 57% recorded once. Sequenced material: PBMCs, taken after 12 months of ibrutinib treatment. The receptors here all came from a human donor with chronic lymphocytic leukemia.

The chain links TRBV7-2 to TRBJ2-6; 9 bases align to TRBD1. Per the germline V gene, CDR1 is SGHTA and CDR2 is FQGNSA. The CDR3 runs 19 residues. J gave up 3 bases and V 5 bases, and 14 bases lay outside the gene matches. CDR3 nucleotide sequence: TGTGCCAGCAGCCGACTTCCGGGACAGGGAGTAGGTGGGGCCAACGTCCTGACTTTC. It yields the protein CASSRLPGQGVGGANVLTF.

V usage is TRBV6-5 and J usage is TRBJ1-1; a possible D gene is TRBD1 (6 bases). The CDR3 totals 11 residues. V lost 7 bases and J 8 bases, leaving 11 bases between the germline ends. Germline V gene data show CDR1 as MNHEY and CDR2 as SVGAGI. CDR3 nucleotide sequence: TGTGCCAGCACCTCCGGGACAGAAGCTTTCTTT. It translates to CASTSGTEAFF.

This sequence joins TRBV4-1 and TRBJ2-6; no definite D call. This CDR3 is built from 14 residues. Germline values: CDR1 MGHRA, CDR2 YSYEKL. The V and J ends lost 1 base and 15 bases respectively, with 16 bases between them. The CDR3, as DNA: TGCGCCAGCAGCCAAGCGCAGTGGACGGTCGCCCTGACTTTC. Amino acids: CASSQAQWTVALTF.

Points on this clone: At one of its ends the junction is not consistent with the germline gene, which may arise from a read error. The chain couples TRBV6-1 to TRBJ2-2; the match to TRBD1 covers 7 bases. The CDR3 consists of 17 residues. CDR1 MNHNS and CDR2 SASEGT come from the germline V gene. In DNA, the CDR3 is TGTGCCATCAGTGAGGGGCTGACAGGGTTCGACACCGGGGAGCTGTTTTTT. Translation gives CAISEGLTGFDTGELFF.

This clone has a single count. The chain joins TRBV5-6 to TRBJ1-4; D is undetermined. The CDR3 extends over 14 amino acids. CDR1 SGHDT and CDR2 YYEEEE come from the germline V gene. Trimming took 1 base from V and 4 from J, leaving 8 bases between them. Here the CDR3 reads CASSLRWGNEKLFF. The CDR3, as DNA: TGTGCCAGCAGCTTGCGGTGGGGTAATGAAAAACTGTTTTTT.

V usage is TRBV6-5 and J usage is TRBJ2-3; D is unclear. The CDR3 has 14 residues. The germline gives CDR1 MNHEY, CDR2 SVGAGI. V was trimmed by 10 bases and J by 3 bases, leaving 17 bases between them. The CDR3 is CAILSPRETDTQYF. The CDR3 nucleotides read TGTGCCATTCTATCCCCTAGGGAAACAGATACGCAGTATTTT.

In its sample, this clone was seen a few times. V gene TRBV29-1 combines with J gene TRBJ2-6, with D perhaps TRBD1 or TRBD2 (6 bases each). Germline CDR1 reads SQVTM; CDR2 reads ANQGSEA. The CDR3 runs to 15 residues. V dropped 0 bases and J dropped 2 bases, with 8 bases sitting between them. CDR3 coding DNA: TGCAGCGTTGAAGATCGGGGGCCTGGGGCCAACGTCCTGACTTTC. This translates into CSVEDRGPGANVLTF.

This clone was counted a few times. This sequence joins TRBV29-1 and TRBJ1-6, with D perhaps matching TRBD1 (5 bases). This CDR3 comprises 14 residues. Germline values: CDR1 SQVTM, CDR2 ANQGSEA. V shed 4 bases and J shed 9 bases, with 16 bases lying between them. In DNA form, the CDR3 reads TGCAGCGTTGGGGAGGTAGGGGCCGGTTCACCCCTCCACTTT. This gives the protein CSVGEVGAGSPLHF.

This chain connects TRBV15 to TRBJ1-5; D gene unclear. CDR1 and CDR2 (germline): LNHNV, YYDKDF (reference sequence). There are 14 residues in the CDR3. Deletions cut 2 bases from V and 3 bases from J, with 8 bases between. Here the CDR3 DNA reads TGTGCCACCAGCAGACCGGGTTTCAATCAGCCCCAGCATTTT. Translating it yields CATSRPGFNQPQHF.

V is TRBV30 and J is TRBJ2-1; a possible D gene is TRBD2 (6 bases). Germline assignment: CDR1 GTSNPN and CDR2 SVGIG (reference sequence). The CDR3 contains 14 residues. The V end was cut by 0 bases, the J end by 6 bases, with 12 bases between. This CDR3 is CAWSVRIGSNEQFF. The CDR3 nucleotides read TGTGCCTGGAGTGTACGGATCGGGAGCAATGAGCAGTTCTTC. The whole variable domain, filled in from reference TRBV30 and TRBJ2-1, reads SQTIHQWPATLVQPVGSPLSLECTVEGTSNPNLYWYRQAAGRGLQLLFYSVGIGQISSEVPQNLSASRPQDRQFILSSKKLLLSDSGFYLCAWSVRIGSNEQFFGPGTRLTVL.

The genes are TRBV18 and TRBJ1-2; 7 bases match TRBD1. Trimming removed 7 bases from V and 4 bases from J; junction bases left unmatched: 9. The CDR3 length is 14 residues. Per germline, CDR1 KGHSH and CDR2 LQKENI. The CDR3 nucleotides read TGTGCCAGCTTAGGACAGGCTCAGAGCTATGGCTACACCTTC. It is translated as CASLGQAQSYGYTF.

CDR3: CASTRLAASTDTQYF. CDR3 DNA sequence: TGTGCCAGCACTCGACTAGCGGCTAGCACAGATACGCAGTATTTT. The chain uses TRBV6-1 and TRBJ2-3, with 9 bases identical to TRBD2. CDR1 is MNHNS and CDR2 is SASEGT in the germline V gene. This CDR3 comprises 15 residues. Trimming removed 7 bases from V and 0 bases from J; junction bases left unmatched: 5.

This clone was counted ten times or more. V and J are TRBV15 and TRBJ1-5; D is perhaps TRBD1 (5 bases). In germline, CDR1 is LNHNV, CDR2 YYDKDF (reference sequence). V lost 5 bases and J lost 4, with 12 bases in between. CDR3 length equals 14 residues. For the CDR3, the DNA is TGTGCCACCAGCGGGACCTACCCTAATCAGCCCCAGCATTTT. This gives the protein CATSGTYPNQPQHF.

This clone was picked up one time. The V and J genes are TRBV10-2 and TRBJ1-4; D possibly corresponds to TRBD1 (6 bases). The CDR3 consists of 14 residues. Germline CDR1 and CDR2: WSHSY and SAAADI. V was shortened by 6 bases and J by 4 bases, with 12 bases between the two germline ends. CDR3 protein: CASRLGADNEKLFF. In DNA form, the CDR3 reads TGCGCCAGCAGATTGGGGGCTGATAATGAAAAACTGTTTTTT.

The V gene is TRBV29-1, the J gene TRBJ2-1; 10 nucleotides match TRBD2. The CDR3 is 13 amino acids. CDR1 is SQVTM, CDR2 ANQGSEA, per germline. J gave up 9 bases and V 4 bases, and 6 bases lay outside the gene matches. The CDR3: CSVGSGRAGEQFF. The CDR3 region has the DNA TGCAGCGTTGGAAGCGGGAGGGCCGGTGAGCAGTTCTTC.

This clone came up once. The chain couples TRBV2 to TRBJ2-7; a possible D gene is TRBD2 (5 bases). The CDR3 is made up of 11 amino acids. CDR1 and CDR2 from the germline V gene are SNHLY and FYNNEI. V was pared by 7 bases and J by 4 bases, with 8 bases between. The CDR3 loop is CASKSGYEQYF. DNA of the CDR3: TGTGCCAGCAAATCGGGGTACGAGCAGTACTTC. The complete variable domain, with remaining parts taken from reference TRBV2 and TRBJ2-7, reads EPEVTQTPSHQVTQMGQEVILRCVPISNHLYFYWYRQILGQKVEFLVSFYNNEISEKSEIFDDQFSVERPDGSNFTLKIRSTKLEDSAMYFCASKSGYEQYFGPGTRLTVT.

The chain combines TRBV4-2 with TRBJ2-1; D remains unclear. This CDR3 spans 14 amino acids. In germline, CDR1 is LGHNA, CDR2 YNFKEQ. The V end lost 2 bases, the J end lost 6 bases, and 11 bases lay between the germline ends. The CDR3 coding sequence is TGTGCCAGCAGCCAACAATCCCCTTCCAATGAGCAGTTCTTC. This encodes CASSQQSPSNEQFF.

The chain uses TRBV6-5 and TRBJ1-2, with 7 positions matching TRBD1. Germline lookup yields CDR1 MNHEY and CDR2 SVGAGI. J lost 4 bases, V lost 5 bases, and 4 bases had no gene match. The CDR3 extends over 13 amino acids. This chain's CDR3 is CASSNRGIYGYTF. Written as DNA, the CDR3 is TGTGCCAGCAGTAACAGGGGAATCTATGGCTACACCTTC.

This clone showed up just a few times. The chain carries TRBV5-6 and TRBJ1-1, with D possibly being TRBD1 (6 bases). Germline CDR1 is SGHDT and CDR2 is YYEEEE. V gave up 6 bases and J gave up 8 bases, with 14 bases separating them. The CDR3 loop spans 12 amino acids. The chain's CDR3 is CASNFGGQEAFF. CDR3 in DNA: TGTGCCAGCAACTTTGGGGGACAAGAAGCTTTCTTT.

CDR3 protein: CASSLVARAGELFF. The CDR3 bases are TGTGCCAGCAGCTTAGTAGCTAGGGCCGGGGAGCTGTTTTTT. This sequence joins TRBV11-2 and TRBJ2-2; D is ambiguous. Looked up from germline, CDR1 is SGHAT and CDR2 is FQNNGV. CDR3 size: 14 residues. Trimming stripped 1 base from V and 6 bases from J, with 9 bases between.

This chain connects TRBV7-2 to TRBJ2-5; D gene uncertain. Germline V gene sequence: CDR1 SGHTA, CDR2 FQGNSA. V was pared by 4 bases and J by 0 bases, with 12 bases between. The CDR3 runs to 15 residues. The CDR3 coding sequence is TGTGCCAGCAGCTCCCCTTTGCGGAACCAAGAGACCCAGTACTTC. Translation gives CASSSPLRNQETQYF.

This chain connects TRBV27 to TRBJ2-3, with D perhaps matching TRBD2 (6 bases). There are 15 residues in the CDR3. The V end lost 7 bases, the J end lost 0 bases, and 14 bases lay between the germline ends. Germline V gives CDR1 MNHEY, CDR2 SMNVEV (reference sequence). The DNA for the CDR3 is TGTGCCAGCAACGTCTATAGCGGCAGCACAGATACGCAGTATTTT. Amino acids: CASNVYSGSTDTQYF.

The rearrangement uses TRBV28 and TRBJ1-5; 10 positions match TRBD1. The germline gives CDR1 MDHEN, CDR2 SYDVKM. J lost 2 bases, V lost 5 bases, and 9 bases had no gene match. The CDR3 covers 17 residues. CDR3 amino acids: CASSRRGQGVGNQPQHF. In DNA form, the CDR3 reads TGTGCCAGCAGTCGCCGAGGACAGGGGGTTGGCAATCAGCCCCAGCATTTT.

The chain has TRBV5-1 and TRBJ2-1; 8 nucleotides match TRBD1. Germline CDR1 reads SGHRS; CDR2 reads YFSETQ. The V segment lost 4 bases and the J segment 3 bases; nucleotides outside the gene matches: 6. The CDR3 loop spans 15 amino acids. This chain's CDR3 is CASSERTGSYNEQFF. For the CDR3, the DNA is TGCGCCAGCAGCGAACGGACAGGGAGCTACAATGAGCAGTTCTTC.

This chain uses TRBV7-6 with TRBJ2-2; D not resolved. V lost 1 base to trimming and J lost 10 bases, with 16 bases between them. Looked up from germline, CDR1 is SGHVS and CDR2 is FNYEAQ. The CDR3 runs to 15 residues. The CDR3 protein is CASSLVILPAEELFF. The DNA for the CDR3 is TGTGCCAGCAGCTTAGTTATCCTCCCAGCCGAGGAGCTGTTTTTT.

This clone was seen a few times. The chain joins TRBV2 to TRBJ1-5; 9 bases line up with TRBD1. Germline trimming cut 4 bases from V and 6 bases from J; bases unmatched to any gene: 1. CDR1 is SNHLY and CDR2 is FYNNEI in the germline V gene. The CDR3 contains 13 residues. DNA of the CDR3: TGTGCCAGCAGTGGGACAGGGGTTCAGCCCCAGCATTTT. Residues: CASSGTGVQPQHF.